This passage covers 18 T cell receptor beta chains from one sample sequenced in a study of T cell responses to AZD1222 COVID-19 vaccine. This table comes from immunoSEQ multiplex PCR, and its TCRdb copy is limited to in-frame clones, with some not included. The sample lists approximately 180,000 clones, over 80% occurring once. The source material was peripheral blood, sampled on day 0 of AZD1222 vaccination. Receptors were obtained from an adult in good health.

The rearrangement joins TRBV5-1 to TRBJ2-2; no clear D gene. The V end was cut by 2 bases, the J end by 4 bases, with 6 bases between. The CDR3 consists of 13 residues. Germline CDR1 is SGHRS and CDR2 is YFSETQ. The CDR3 here is CASSFGRTGELFF. The CDR3 nucleotides read TGCGCCAGCAGCTTTGGGCGCACCGGGGAGCTGTTTTTT.

This chain links TRBV18 with TRBJ2-7; D is perhaps TRBD1 (6 bases). The CDR3 runs 14 residues. V lost 2 bases and J lost 0, with 8 bases in between. CDR1 KGHSH and CDR2 LQKENI come from the germline V gene. CDR3 sequence (DNA): TGTGCCAGCTCACCAGGACAGATCTCCTACGAGCAGTACTTC. Encoded protein: CASSPGQISYEQYF.

V gene TRBV7-2 combines with J gene TRBJ1-1; 7 positions agree with TRBD1. The CDR3 sequence is 15 residues long. Germline V gives CDR1 SGHTA, CDR2 FQGNSA. Unmatched junction bases numbered 9, after V lost 3 bases and J lost 5 bases. The CDR3, as DNA: TGTGCCAGCAGCTTTTACCAGGGGGTAGGGACTGAAGCTTTCTTT. This codes for CASSFYQGVGTEAFF.

V gene TRBV4-2 combines with J gene TRBJ1-2, with unresolved D. V lost 0 bases to trimming and J lost 5 bases, with 7 bases between them. Germline values: CDR1 LGHNA, CDR2 YNFKEQ. CDR3 length equals 13 residues. This chain's CDR3 is CASSQDFGYGYTF. Written as DNA, the CDR3 is TGTGCCAGCAGCCAAGATTTTGGGTATGGCTACACCTTC.

The chain has TRBV6-5 and TRBJ1-2; unclear D gene. Trimming stripped 8 bases from V and 4 bases from J, with 14 bases between. CDR3 length: 13 residues. Germline V gives CDR1 MNHEY, CDR2 SVGAGI. The CDR3 reads CASSQGGPYGYTF. CDR3 coding DNA: TGTGCCAGCTCTCAAGGAGGGCCCTATGGCTACACCTTC.

This chain uses TRBV19 with TRBJ1-2; 8 positions agree with TRBD1. Per germline, CDR1 LNHDA and CDR2 SQIVND (reference sequence). This CDR3 contains 13 residues. The junction had 6 bases not matched to a gene; V was cut back by 4 bases and J by 8 bases. Written as DNA, the CDR3 is TGTGCCAGTAGTAAGGGACAGGCCTCGGGCTACACCTTC. Translated, it gives CASSKGQASGYTF.

The chain joins TRBV9 to TRBJ1-2, with D possibly matching TRBD1 (5 bases). The CDR3 consists of 15 residues. Trimming took 4 bases from V and 4 from J, leaving 17 bases between them. In germline, CDR1 is SGDLS, CDR2 YYNGEE. The CDR3 region is CASSSRDAMFYGYTF. The CDR3 DNA reads TGTGCCAGCAGCAGCCGGGACGCAATGTTCTATGGCTACACCTTC.

This clone was detected once. V usage is TRBV28 and J usage is TRBJ1-4; D is unclear. The CDR3 contains 14 residues. Germline CDR1 MDHEN, CDR2 SYDVKM. Trimming took 2 bases from V and 7 from J, leaving 11 bases between them. CDR3 bases: TGTGCCAGCAGTTTAAGTCAGTGGGGTGAAAAACTGTTTTTT. Encoded protein: CASSLSQWGEKLFF.

The J gene is TRBJ2-7, the V gene TRBV10-3; 7 bases are a match to TRBD2. The V gene's germline CDR1 is ENHRY and CDR2 SYGVKD. V shed 0 bases, J shed 4 bases, and the junction held 15 bases outside the gene matches. The CDR3 runs 18 residues. This chain's CDR3 is CAISESYRGGSFFYEQYF. CDR3 sequence (DNA): TGTGCCATCAGTGAGTCGTATAGGGGCGGGAGCTTTTTTTACGAGCAGTACTTC.

The chain combines TRBV29-1 with TRBJ1-1; D unresolved. This CDR3 spans 12 amino acids. Germline CDR1 reads SQVTM; CDR2 reads ANQGSEA. Trimming took 5 bases from V and 1 from J, leaving 8 bases between them. CDR3 protein: CSVLQKNTEAFF. The CDR3 nucleotides read TGCAGCGTTTTGCAGAAGAACACTGAAGCTTTCTTT. The full variable domain, rest sourced from reference TRBV29-1 and TRBJ1-1, is SAVISQKPSRDICQRGTSLTIQCQVDSQVTMMFWYRQQPGQSLTLIATANQGSEATYESGFVIDKFPISRPNLTFSTLTVSNMSPEDSSIYLCSVLQKNTEAFFGQGTRLTVV.

This clone has just one count. The chain uses TRBV4-2 and TRBJ1-1; D is uncertain. Per germline, CDR1 LGHNA and CDR2 YNFKEQ. V gave up 0 bases and J gave up 6 bases, with 17 bases separating them. The CDR3 runs to 16 residues. CDR3 coding DNA: TGTGCCAGCAGCCAAGAAATCTCTCCCAAAGCCCCTGAAGCTTTCTTT. Translating gives CASSQEISPKAPEAFF.

The chain recombines TRBV24-1 with TRBJ1-1; possibly TRBD1 for D (6 bases). Germline lookup yields CDR1 KGHDR and CDR2 SFDVKD. This CDR3 is built from 12 residues. V lost 10 bases and J 5 bases, leaving 13 bases between the germline ends. CDR3 sequence reads: CATVGAGTEAFF. The CDR3, as DNA: TGTGCCACGGTGGGGGCAGGTACTGAAGCTTTCTTT.

CDR3 loop: CASSRYRGGDSTEAFF. As DNA, the CDR3 is TGTGCCAGCAGCAGATACAGGGGAGGGGATTCCACTGAAGCTTTCTTT. The chain couples TRBV5-8 to TRBJ1-1; 7 bases match TRBD1. Looked up from germline, CDR1 is SGHTS and CDR2 is YDEGEE. The trim removed 4 bases at V and 4 bases at J, leaving 13 bases unmatched. CDR3 length: 16 residues.

The genes are TRBV27 and TRBJ1-2; D remains ambiguous. The V end lost 3 bases, the J end lost 0 bases, and 11 bases lay between the germline ends. The length of the CDR3 is 15 residues. Per the germline V gene, CDR1 is MNHEY and CDR2 is SMNVEV (reference sequence). The CDR3 here is CASSFDSRPNYGYTF. The CDR3 DNA is TGTGCCAGCAGTTTTGACTCGCGCCCTAACTATGGCTACACCTTC.

This clone was counted a single time. The CDR3 reads CASSQDWGQDYGYTF. Here the CDR3 DNA reads TGTGCCAGCAGCCAAGATTGGGGACAGGACTATGGCTACACCTTC. This chain links TRBV3-1 (or the pseudogene TRBV3-2) with TRBJ1-2; 8 bases match TRBD1. Germline lookup yields CDR1 LGHDT and CDR2 YNNKEL (reference sequence). V was clipped by 0 bases and J by 3 bases; unmatched bases: 3. The CDR3 consists of 15 residues.

This chain connects TRBV5-6 to TRBJ2-5; perhaps TRBD2 as D (6 bases). Germline V gives CDR1 SGHDT, CDR2 YYEEEE. The CDR3 covers 16 residues. Deletions cut 3 bases from V and 4 bases from J, with 19 bases between. The CDR3 DNA reads TGTGCCAGCAGCTGGGGCGTTCCGGGGGTGAGAGAGACCCAGTACTTC. Its protein is CASSWGVPGVRETQYF.

The chain recombines TRBV18 with TRBJ1-5; 10 bases align to TRBD1. The V gene's germline CDR1 is KGHSH and CDR2 LQKENI. This CDR3 spans 13 amino acids. Trimming took 8 bases from V and 5 from J; bases not matched to a gene: 3. The CDR3 coding sequence is TGTGCCAGCGTAGGGACAGGGGATCAGCCCCAGCATTTT. It yields the protein CASVGTGDQPQHF.

Concerning this clone itself: Within the sample, other DNA sequences also encode this same CDR3. The gene calls are TRBV5-6 and TRBJ1-2; 9 bases line up with TRBD1. The germline V gene has CDR1 SGHDT and CDR2 YYEEEE. After removal of 4 bases from V and 6 bases from J, the junction contained 4 bases not matched to a gene. The length of the CDR3 is 13 residues. CDR3 sequence (DNA): TGTGCCAGCAGCGACACAGGGGGCAATGGCTACACCTTC. Translating it yields CASSDTGGNGYTF.